This T cell receptor beta chain was sequenced for a study of post-analysis software for immune sequencing data. The CDR3 consists of 14 residues. Germline loops: CDR1 SQVTM, CDR2 ANQGSEA. Study-wide findings and caveats: Patients had higher frequencies than controls of a few TRBV segments, including TRBV5-6, TRBV5-1 and TRBV20-1.

Comments on this clonotype: Antigen: not known.

Presence of unique molecular identifiers characterized the TCR beta cDNA libraries. TCRdb recomputed calls from the PCR reads with MiXCR, one row per CDR3 protein. The table lists 450,000 or so distinct CDR3 sequences, under 55% of them singletons. The receptor was isolated from a girl between 10 and 17 years old with multiple sclerosis. This chain links TRBV29-1 with TRBJ2-5; D may be TRBD2 (6 bases). The last part of the DNA fits TRBJ2-7 better; the J call may be wrong. Specimen: blood. The CDR3 sequence: CSVEDLGRGYEQYF. As DNA, the CDR3 is TGCAGCGTTGAAGATCTTGGACGGGGGTACGAGCAGTACTTC.